This T cell receptor beta chain came from a study of T cell responses to AZD1222 COVID-19 vaccine. Study-level findings and limits: Compared with day 0, the breadth and depth of the Spike-specific TCR repertoire rose significantly after two doses of AZD1222. White British people made up most donors, females outnumbered males, and clonal diversity was possibly underestimated.

Comment on this clone: Its antigen is unknown.

CDR1 is LNHDA, CDR2 SQIVND, per germline (reference sequence). The CDR3 loop spans 14 amino acids. V shed 0 bases, J shed 8 bases, and the junction held 5 bases outside the gene matches. Clones were sequenced by immunoSEQ multiplex PCR, and TCRdb holds only the in-frame ones, with some missing. The table shows about 68,000 clones, with 86% occurring only once. The material sequenced was peripheral blood, taken on day 0 of AZD1222 vaccination. The rearrangement uses TRBV19 and TRBJ1-1, with 8 bases lining up with TRBD1. This clonotype originated in an adult in good health. CDR3 loop: CASSIDRQGKEAFF. CDR3 in DNA: TGTGCCAGTAGTATAGATAGACAGGGGAAAGAAGCTTTCTTT.